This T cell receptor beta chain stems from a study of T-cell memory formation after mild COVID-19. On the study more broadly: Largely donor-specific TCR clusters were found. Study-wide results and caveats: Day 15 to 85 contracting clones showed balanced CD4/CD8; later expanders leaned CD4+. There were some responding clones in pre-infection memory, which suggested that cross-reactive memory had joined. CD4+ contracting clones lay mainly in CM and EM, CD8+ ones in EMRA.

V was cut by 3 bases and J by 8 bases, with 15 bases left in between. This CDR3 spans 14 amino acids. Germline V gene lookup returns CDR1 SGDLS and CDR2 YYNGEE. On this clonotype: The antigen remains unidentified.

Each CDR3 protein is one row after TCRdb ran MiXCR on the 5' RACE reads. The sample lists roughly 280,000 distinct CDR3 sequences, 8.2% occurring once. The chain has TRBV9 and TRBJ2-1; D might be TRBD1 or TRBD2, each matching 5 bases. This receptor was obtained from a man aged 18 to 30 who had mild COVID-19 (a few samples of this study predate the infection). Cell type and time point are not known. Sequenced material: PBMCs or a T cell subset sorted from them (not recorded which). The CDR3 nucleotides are TGTGCCAGCAGCGGAGGGGTCGGCAGCCATGAGCAGTTCTTC. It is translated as CASSGGVGSHEQFF. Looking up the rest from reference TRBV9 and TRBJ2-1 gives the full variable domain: DSGVTQTPKHLITATGQRVTLRCSPRSGDLSVYWYQQSLDQGLQFLIQYYNGEERAKGNILERFSAQQFPDLHSELNLSSLELGDSALYFCASSGGVGSHEQFFGPGTRLTVL.